The TCR beta chain described here comes from a study of beta chain features in type 1 diabetes. Study outcomes and limitations: Compared to healthy donors, patients appeared to have naive, central memory and Treg TCRB repertoires that were more alike. The cDNA sequencing approach could over-represent high-TCR-expressing cells. TCRB CDR3s from Type 1 diabetes patients were moderately but significantly shorter in all four CD4+ subsets. Insertion counts at VDJ junctions were lower in type 1 diabetes patients, who also showed more deletions there.

The investigators reverse transcribed all of the isolated RNA, so they sequenced expressed TCRB transcripts. Naive, central memory and regulatory T cell samples yielded around 3.6 million reads on average. The protocol was immunoSEQ multiplex PCR, while the TCRdb copy is restricted to in-frame clones and leaves out a portion. The profile covers over 200,000 clones, with approximately 10% appearing a single time and around 0.018% taken by the ten largest. CDR3 length: 15 amino acids. Germline V gives CDR1 SQVTM, CDR2 ANQGSEA. Deletions cut 5 bases from V and 0 bases from J, with 15 bases between. This clone was observed a few times. What it binds is unknown.

Specimen: naive CD4+ T cells from blood. J is TRBJ2-3 and V is TRBV29-1; possibly TRBD1 for D (6 bases). The source is a man aged 25-45 years with type 1 diabetes. The CDR3 DNA sequence: TGCAGCGTTAAAGGACAGTTTGGTAGCACAGATACGCAGTATTTT. This sequence encodes CSVKGQFGSTDTQYF.